The 16 T cell receptor beta chains reported below all come from one sample, sequenced in a study of blood T cell repertoires in COVID-19. Clones were read by immunoSEQ multiplex PCR, and TCRdb kept only the in-frame ones, dropping some. The sample contains approximately 470,000 clones, 75% to 90% of which appear only once. Sequenced input: PBMCs or T cells enriched from blood (not recorded which). The source is a woman between 18 and 29 years old who had recovered from COVID-19.

In the case of this clone: Relative to the germline gene, one junction end is altered; a read error may explain this. The gene calls are TRBV7-7 and TRBJ1-1, with TRBD1 as a possible D gene (6 bases). This CDR3 spans 16 amino acids. Germline lookup yields CDR1 SSHAT and CDR2 FNYEAQ (reference sequence). In DNA form, the CDR3 reads TGTGCTAGCAGCCCTATAGTACAGGGAAGGAACACTGAAGCTTTCTTT. It is translated as CASSPIVQGRNTEAFF. Supplemented by reference TRBV7-7 and TRBJ1-1, the full variable domain reads GAGVSQSPRYKVTKRGQDVTLRCDPISSHATLYWYQQALGQGPEFLTYFNYEAQPDKSGLPSDRFSAERPEGSISTLTIQRTEQRDSAMYRCASSPIVQGRNTEAFFGQGTRLTVV.

The chain joins TRBV14 to TRBJ1-6; 7 bases line up with TRBD1. Unmatched junction bases numbered 11, after V lost 4 bases and J lost 11 bases. Per the germline V gene, CDR1 is SGHDN and CDR2 is FVKESK. The CDR3 extends over 15 amino acids. Here the CDR3 DNA reads TGTGCCAGCAGCCCACAGGGGCGGTTTGGGCCACCCCTCCACTTT. Its protein product is CASSPQGRFGPPLHF. Together with reference TRBV14 and TRBJ1-6, the CDR3 gives the full variable domain: EAGVTQFPSHSVIEKGQTVTLRCDPISGHDNLYWYRRVMGKEIKFLLHFVKESKQDESGMPNNRFLAERTGGTYSTLKVQPAELEDSGVYFCASSPQGRFGPPLHFGNGTRLTVT.

The rearrangement links TRBV18 to TRBJ2-1; 13 positions agree with TRBD2. The length of the CDR3 is 15 residues. V was pared by 6 bases and J by 5 bases, with 4 bases of the junction left unmatched. Germline CDR1 is KGHSH and CDR2 is LQKENI. The CDR3 sequence: CASSVTSGGNNEQFF. The CDR3 DNA sequence: TGTGCCAGCTCCGTGACTAGCGGGGGGAACAATGAGCAGTTCTTC.

The genes are TRBV6-5 and TRBJ1-5; TRBD1 agrees at 7 bases. The CDR3 sequence is 15 residues long. With V trimmed by 6 bases and J by 1 base, 6 bases remained unmatched. The germline CDR1 and CDR2 sequences are MNHEY and SVGAGI. DNA of the CDR3: TGTGCCAGCAGCCCCCGGGGACAGAGCAATCAGCCCCAGCATTTT. Protein sequence: CASSPRGQSNQPQHF.

The rearrangement links TRBV28 to TRBJ2-7; possible D gene TRBD1, 6 bases. Per germline, CDR1 MDHEN and CDR2 SYDVKM. Trimming left V 4 bases short and J 6 bases short, with 19 bases between. The CDR3 loop spans 15 amino acids. DNA of the CDR3: TGTGCCAGCAGTTCCTGGGACCCAGGGGCTGGCGAGCAGTACTTC. Protein product: CASSSWDPGAGEQYF.

This clone was detected only once. The chain combines TRBV13 with TRBJ2-5; D gene ambiguous. CDR1 PRHDT and CDR2 FYEKMQ come from the germline V gene (reference sequence). With 5 bases removed from V and 0 bases from J, the gap between germline ends came to 7 bases. CDR3 length: 13 amino acids. The CDR3 is CASSRGDQETQYF. CDR3 nucleotide sequence: TGTGCCAGCAGCAGAGGTGACCAAGAGACCCAGTACTTC.

This clone was seen a single time. The CDR3 region has the DNA TGTGCCAGCAGCCCCCTCGGGAACTTTGGAAACACCATATATTTT. Protein: CASSPLGNFGNTIYF. This sequence joins TRBV3-1 (or the pseudogene TRBV3-2) and TRBJ1-3; D is undetermined. The germline gives CDR1 LGHDT, CDR2 YNNKEL (reference sequence). V lost 4 bases and J 3 bases, leaving 13 bases between the germline ends. This CDR3 region has 15 residues.

The chain recombines TRBV19 with TRBJ1-6; 7 bases map to TRBD1. V lost 3 bases to trimming and J lost 9 bases; unmatched junction nucleotides: 5. The germline V gene encodes CDR1 LNHDA and CDR2 SQIVND (reference sequence). CDR3 size: 14 residues. CDR3 in DNA: TGTGCCAGTAGTATTGCAGGGGGAGGTTCACCCCTCCACTTT. It translates to CASSIAGGGSPLHF.

The chain links TRBV6-5 to TRBJ1-2; maybe TRBD1 (5 bases). Germline V CDR1 and CDR2: MNHEY, SVGAGI. This CDR3 has 12 amino acids. V was shortened by 8 bases and J by 13 bases, with 20 bases between the two germline ends. The CDR3 DNA sequence: TGTGCCAGCTCGACCCCTGACGGGAGGGGCACCTTC. Amino acid sequence: CASSTPDGRGTF.

The chain has TRBV4-1 and TRBJ1-2; 8 nucleotides match TRBD1. CDR1 and CDR2 (germline): MGHRA, YSYEKL. The CDR3 runs to 14 residues. The J segment lost 8 bases and the V segment lost 4 bases, leaving 9 bases of the junction unmatched. As DNA, the CDR3 is TGCGCCAGCAGCCTCACAACAGGGGGTCGGGGCTACACCTTC. Amino acid sequence: CASSLTTGGRGYTF.

This chain joins TRBV10-3 and TRBJ2-3; TRBD2 matches at 9 bases. Germline V gene lookup returns CDR1 ENHRY and CDR2 SYGVKD. This CDR3 contains 14 residues. Trimming at V came to 4 bases and at J to 1 base, leaving 0 bases not matched to a gene. CDR3 DNA: TGTGCCATCAGTGCTAGCGGGGGCACAGATACGCAGTATTTT. Its protein is CAISASGGTDTQYF.

This clone occurred a few times. The chain uses TRBV28 and TRBJ1-2, with D perhaps matching TRBD1 (6 bases). Germline CDR1 is MDHEN and CDR2 is SYDVKM. The CDR3 covers 14 residues. With 2 bases removed from V and 8 bases from J, the gap between germline ends came to 15 bases. The CDR3 coding sequence is TGTGCCAGCAGTTTAGAACAGGGATTAGGCGGCTACACCTTC. This translates into CASSLEQGLGGYTF.

This chain joins TRBV28 and TRBJ2-7, with TRBD1 matching 8 bases. The CDR3 loop spans 14 amino acids. Germline V gene lookup returns CDR1 MDHEN and CDR2 SYDVKM. J was trimmed by 0 bases and V by 5 bases; bases with no gene match: 3. CDR3 residues: CASSGQGLSYEQYF. In nucleotides, the CDR3 is TGTGCCAGCAGTGGACAGGGCCTCTCCTACGAGCAGTACTTC.

The chain uses TRBV18 and TRBJ2-7, with TRBD1 identical over 7 bases. The CDR3 is made up of 13 amino acids. V lost 5 bases to trimming and J lost 5 bases; unmatched junction nucleotides: 6. Looked up from germline, CDR1 is KGHSH and CDR2 is LQKENI. CDR3 amino acids: CASSSTTGNEQYF. The DNA of the CDR3 is TGTGCCAGCTCATCAACGACAGGGAACGAGCAGTACTTC.

This clone was detected a few times. J is TRBJ1-2 and V is TRBV4-2; D perhaps matches TRBD1 (6 bases). This CDR3 has 15 residues. V lost 5 bases to trimming and J lost 4 bases, with 17 bases between them. Germline CDR1 is LGHNA and CDR2 is YNFKEQ. DNA of the CDR3: TGTGCCAGCAGCGGTGGACAGCCCTTTGCCTATGGCTACACCTTC. Residues: CASSGGQPFAYGYTF.

The CDR3 region has the DNA TGTGCCATCAGTGAGTCGAAGGGGGGGGCTCAAAAGGCTGAAGCTTTCTTT. Its translation is CAISESKGGAQKAEAFF. The chain combines TRBV10-3 with TRBJ1-1; D possibly corresponds to TRBD1 (6 bases). With 0 bases removed from V and 6 bases from J, the gap between germline ends came to 20 bases. The CDR3 is 17 amino acids. Germline V gene sequence: CDR1 ENHRY, CDR2 SYGVKD.